This TCR beta chain is drawn from a study of control samples from healthy donors and cancer patients. Here immunoSEQ multiplex PCR was the method, and the copy in TCRdb shows in-frame clones only, minus some. Altogether about 170,000 clones are present, about 91% being singletons, with the ten largest covering around 2%. The CDR3 runs to 14 residues. Trimming took 4 bases from V and 7 from J, leaving 12 bases between them. CDR1 is SGHNT and CDR2 is YYREEE in the germline V gene (reference sequence). This clonotype was sampled from a woman aged 40 to 50 in good health. The gene calls are TRBV5-4 and TRBJ1-6; tentatively, D is TRBD1 (5 bases). Sequencing input: blood. The CDR3 coding sequence is TGTGCCAGCAGCCGAGACAGCTACAATTCACCCCTCCACTTT. Its translation: CASSRDSYNSPLHF.